These T cell receptor beta chains were read from a single sample in a study of shared clonotypes between healthy human individuals. Sequencing was performed with immunoSEQ multiplex PCR; in TCRdb, only in-frame clones are kept and a portion is missing. The sample records approximately 2.3 million clones, approximately 95% being singletons. The material sequenced was naive CD4+ T cells from PBMCs. The receptors shown here come from a man aged 18 to 30 in good health. Some clones in this sample may be carry-over from other donors' samples. The CDR3 runs from the conserved cysteine through the conserved F or W. The D gene is left open where the match is weak. Part of the rows lack a size; the others show once, few, many or a class for expanded clones.

abundance,d_gene,j_gene,len,v_gene,CDR3nt,CDR3aa
-,TRBD1,TRBJ2-7,13,TRBV28,TGTGCCAGCAGGAAGACAGGGCACTACGAGCAGTACTTC,CASRKTGHYEQYF
-,-,TRBJ2-2,15,TRBV7-2,TGTGCCAGCAGCTTGTTTGGGCCAGACACCGGGGAGCTGTTTTTT,CASSLFGPDTGELFF
-,TRBD2,TRBJ2-5,18,TRBV27,TGTGCCAGCAGTCTACTTTTGGGGGCGGGAGGAAAGAGTGCGACCCAGTACTTC,CASSLLLGAGGKSATQYF
-,-,TRBJ1-4,12,TRBV18,TGTGCCAGCTCAGAGGCAGGTGGAAAACTGTTTTTT,CASSEAGGKLFF
-,TRBD1,TRBJ2-5,15,TRBV9,TGTGCCAGCAGCGTCACTTCCGGGACAGGAGAGACCCAGTACTTC,CASSVTSGTGETQYF
-,-,TRBJ2-1,16,TRBV11-2,TGTGCCAGCAGCTTACGGCGAGGGCCGAAGCTTAATGAGCAGTTCTTC,CASSLRRGPKLNEQFF
-,-,TRBJ2-3,15,TRBV5-1,TGCGCCAGCAGCTTGCAACGGGAAGGGTTGGGTACGCAGTATTTT,CASSLQREGLGTQYF
-,TRBD2,TRBJ2-2,16,TRBV11-2,TGTGCCAGCAGCTTAGCAGTCCTAGCGGGACCCGGGGAGCTGTTTTTT,CASSLAVLAGPGELFF
-,-,TRBJ1-4,15,TRBV30,TGTGCCTGGAGCGAGGTCCCCGGCCCGAACGAAAAACTGTTTTTT,CAWSEVPGPNEKLFF
-,-,TRBJ2-6,16,TRBV19,TGTGCCAGTAGCACTTATCAGGGCTCTGGGGCCAACGTCCTGACTTTC,CASSTYQGSGANVLTF
-,TRBD2,TRBJ2-2,18,TRBV5-1,TGCGCCAGCAGCCCCTCACTTACTAGCGGGAGTTTGGACGGGGAGCTGTTTTTT,CASSPSLTSGSLDGELFF
-,TRBD1,TRBJ1-5,15,TRBV9,TGTGCCAGCAGCCCCTCAGGACAGGGGAGACAGCCCCAGCATTTT,CASSPSGQGRQPQHF
-,-,TRBJ2-7,12,TRBV28,TGTGCCAGCAAAGGGACGCCGCTTAAGCAGTACTTC,CASKGTPLKQYF
once,-,TRBJ2-5,14,TRBV5-6,TGTGCCAGCAGTTACCGGACAGGAGGGGAGACCCAGTACTTC,CASSYRTGGETQYF
-,-,TRBJ1-1,13,TRBV6-1,TGTGCCAGCAGCCGGGACCTTTACACTGAAGCTTTCTTT,CASSRDLYTEAFF
-,-,TRBJ2-7,13,TRBV9,TGTGCCAGCAGCGGCTACGACGGGTACGAGCAGTACTTC,CASSGYDGYEQYF
-,TRBD2,TRBJ2-3,17,TRBV18,TGTGCCAGCTCACCTTCGCGGGTTAGCGGGAGTAGGGATACGCAGTATTTT,CASSPSRVSGSRDTQYF
once,-,TRBJ1-1,13,TRBV7-8,TGTGCCAGCAGCACTGTGAATGGAAGAGGAGCTTTCTTT,CASSTVNGRGAFF
-,-,TRBJ2-3,14,TRBV6-5,TGTGCCAGCAGTTACACGACCGTGCCGCATACGCAGTATTTT,CASSYTTVPHTQYF
-,-,TRBJ2-7,12,TRBV19,TGTGCCAGTAGTACCGACCCGTGGGAGCAGTACTTC,CASSTDPWEQYF
-,-,TRBJ2-1,16,TRBV2,TGTGCCAGCAGCCAACTTCTTAGCGGCTACTACAATGAGCAGTTCTTC,CASSQLLSGYYNEQFF
-,-,TRBJ2-1,13,TRBV7-2,TGTGCCAGCAGCCCCCGCAGTGGCGATGGACAGTTCTTC,CASSPRSGDGQFF
-,-,TRBJ2-7,16,TRBV7-2,TGTGCCAGCAGCCCGACGACGGGACGGAGCTCCTACGAGCAGTACTTC,CASSPTTGRSSYEQYF
few,-,TRBJ1-5,12,TRBV6-6,TGTGCCAGCAGCCCCGCTAATCAGCCCCAGCATTTT,CASSPANQPQHF
-,TRBD1,TRBJ1-4,13,TRBV18,TGTGCCAGCCGACAGGGCCCTAATGAAAAACTGTTTTTT,CASRQGPNEKLFF
-,-,TRBJ2-5,14,TRBV6-5,TGTGCCAGCAGGGACCGGGGCGGTCAAGAGACCCAGTACTTC,CASRDRGGQETQYF
once,-,TRBJ1-2,10,TRBV20-1,TGCACATCTGGCGGATATGGCTACACCTTC,CTSGGYGYTF
-,TRBD2,TRBJ2-7,13,TRBV7-3,TGTGCCAGCAGCTCAGCGGGAGCAGGGGAGCAGTACTTC,CASSSAGAGEQYF
-,TRBD1,TRBJ2-3,15,TRBV5-1,TGCGCCAGCGGGTCCGGGCAGGGGGCAACAGATACGCAGTATTTT,CASGSGQGATDTQYF
-,-,TRBJ1-2,14,TRBV5-8,TGTGCCAGCAGCCCCGGACCCGCCTGGTATGGCTACACCTTC,CASSPGPAWYGYTF
-,-,TRBJ2-7,15,TRBV10-3,TGTGCCATCAGTGCCGGAGCAGGGCACACCTACGAGCAGTACTTC,CAISAGAGHTYEQYF
once,TRBD2,TRBJ2-5,16,TRBV7-2,TGTGCCAGCAGGGGCGGAAAACTAGCGCCTCAAGAGACCCAGTACTTC,CASRGGKLAPQETQYF
once,-,TRBJ1-2,13,TRBV28,TGTGCCAGCTCTCAAAGAGATAGGTATGGCTACACCTTC,CASSQRDRYGYTF
-,-,TRBJ1-3,15,TRBV7-3,TGTGCCAGCAGCTTAATGGGGGCCTCTGGAAACACCATATATTTT,CASSLMGASGNTIYF
-,TRBD1,TRBJ2-3,16,TRBV5-1,TGCGCCAGCAGCTTCTTTACAGGGGCGGTAGGAGATACGCAGTATTTT,CASSFFTGAVGDTQYF
-,-,TRBJ1-1,14,TRBV5-1,TGCGCCAGCAGCTTGGATCCGGGGGGCACTGAAGCTTTCTTT,CASSLDPGGTEAFF
-,TRBD2,TRBJ2-3,16,TRBV30,TGTGCCAGGACTAGCGGGAGAACTGGTTCTTCAGATACGCAGTATTTT,CARTSGRTGSSDTQYF
-,-,TRBJ1-1,13,TRBV7-9,TGTGCCAGCAGCCAAATTCCCTTACAAGAAGCTTTCTTT,CASSQIPLQEAFF
-,-,TRBJ2-5,14,TRBV7-2,TGTGCCAGCAGCTTAGTGGGCCGCCAAGAGACCCAGTACTTC,CASSLVGRQETQYF
-,TRBD2,TRBJ2-2,14,TRBV30,TGTGCCTGGAAGCGGGGATACAACACCGGGGAGCTGTTTTTT,CAWKRGYNTGELFF
-,TRBD1,TRBJ2-5,15,TRBV18,TGTGCCAGCTCACCACCAGGACAGGGGATGGAGACCCAGTACTTC,CASSPPGQGMETQYF
-,-,TRBJ2-5,16,TRBV9,TGTGCCAGCAGCGCGGTTTTAGGTGCGGGGAAAGAGACCCAGTACTTC,CASSAVLGAGKETQYF
once,-,TRBJ2-5,17,TRBV9,TGTGCCAGCAGCGTCGGACCGACCAGGGTTTTGGGAGAGACCCAGTACTTC,CASSVGPTRVLGETQYF
-,-,TRBJ1-3,16,TRBV29-1,TGCAGCGTCCCCTCTGCTTCCGGGACGGTAGGAAACACCATATATTTT,CSVPSASGTVGNTIYF
-,-,TRBJ2-7,12,TRBV6-6,TGTGCCAGCAGTTACACCGTCGTCGAGCAGTACTTC,CASSYTVVEQYF
-,-,TRBJ1-5,12,TRBV29-1,TGCAGCGTTGGCACAGGGAATCAGCCCCAGCATTTT,CSVGTGNQPQHF
-,-,TRBJ1-1,14,TRBV7-2,TGTGCCAGCAGCTTACAGGGCTCGAACACTGAAGCTTTCTTT,CASSLQGSNTEAFF
-,-,TRBJ1-1,13,TRBV6-6,TGTGCCAGCAGTTACTCGACGTCCTCCCAGGCTTTCTTT,CASSYSTSSQAFF
-,-,TRBJ1-2,15,TRBV21-1,TGTGCCAGCAGCAAAGTGGTGGGCCAGCCCTATGGCTACACCTTC,CASSKVVGQPYGYTF
-,-,TRBJ1-5,16,TRBV6-6,TGTGCCAGCAGTGACTCGGGCACCCAAAGCAATCAGCCCCAGCATTTT,CASSDSGTQSNQPQHF
few,TRBD2,TRBJ2-2,17,TRBV5-1,TGCGCCAGCAGGTGGCTAGCGGAGATTGCGAACACCGGGGAGCTGTTTTTT,CASRWLAEIANTGELFF